The clone carrying this T cell receptor beta chain was recorded a few times. Its cognate antigen is unknown. The data were obtained in a study of T cells after yellow fever vaccination. Overall study findings and caveats: Peak timing came faster in the weaker secondary response, day 5 versus 15. A small proportion of clonotypes was detected in both the CD4 and CD8 compartments.

This CDR3 has 16 amino acids. With 2 bases removed from V and 0 bases from J, the gap between germline ends came to 11 bases. The V gene's germline CDR1 is SGHVS and CDR2 FQNEAQ. Generation of TCR cDNA used 5'RACE template switching (which added a universal primer site and UMIs). MiXCR, run by TCRdb on the 5' RACE reads, gives a single entry per CDR3 protein. The sample shows around 120,000 distinct CDR3 sequences, 13% to 15% of them seen only once. The chain recombines TRBV7-8 with TRBJ1-5; D is possibly TRBD1 (5 bases). This clonotype was obtained from a man aged 18-30 years who received the YFV17D yellow fever vaccine. The sample in question was CD8+ T cells sorted from PBMCs, obtained 5 days after the yellow fever booster vaccination. The CDR3 reads CASSLSGTYSNQPQHF. The CDR3 region has the DNA TGTGCCAGCAGCTTATCCGGGACTTATAGCAATCAGCCCCAGCATTTT.